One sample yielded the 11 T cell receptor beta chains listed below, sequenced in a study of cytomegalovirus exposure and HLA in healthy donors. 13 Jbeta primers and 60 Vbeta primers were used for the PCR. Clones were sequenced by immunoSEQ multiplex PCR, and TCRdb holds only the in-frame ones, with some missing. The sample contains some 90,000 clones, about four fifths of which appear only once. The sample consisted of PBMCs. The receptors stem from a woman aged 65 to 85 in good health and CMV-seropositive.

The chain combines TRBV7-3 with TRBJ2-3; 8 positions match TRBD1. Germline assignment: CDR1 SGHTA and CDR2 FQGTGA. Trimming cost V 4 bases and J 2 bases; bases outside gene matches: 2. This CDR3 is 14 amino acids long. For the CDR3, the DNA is TGTGCCAGCAGCTCGACAGGGGCCACAGATACGCAGTATTTT. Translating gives CASSSTGATDTQYF.

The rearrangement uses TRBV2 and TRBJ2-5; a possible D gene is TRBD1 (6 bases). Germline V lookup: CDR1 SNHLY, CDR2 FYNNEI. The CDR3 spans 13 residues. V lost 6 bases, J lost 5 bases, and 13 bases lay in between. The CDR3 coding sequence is TGTGCCAGCAGGGACAGTGGCGGGGAGACCCAGTACTTC. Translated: CASRDSGGETQYF.

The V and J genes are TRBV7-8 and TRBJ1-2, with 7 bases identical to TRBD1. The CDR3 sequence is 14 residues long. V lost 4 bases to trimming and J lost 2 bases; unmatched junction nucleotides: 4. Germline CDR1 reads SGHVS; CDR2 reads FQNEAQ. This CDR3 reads CASSSRTGNYGYTF. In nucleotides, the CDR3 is TGTGCCAGCAGCTCCCGGACAGGAAACTATGGCTACACCTTC.

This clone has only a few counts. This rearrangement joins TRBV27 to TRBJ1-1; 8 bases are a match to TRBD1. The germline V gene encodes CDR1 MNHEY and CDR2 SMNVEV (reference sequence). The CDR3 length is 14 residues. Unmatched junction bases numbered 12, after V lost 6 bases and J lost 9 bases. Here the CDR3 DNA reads TGTGCCAGCAGACCACAGACAGGGGAGTCCAAAGCTTTCTTT. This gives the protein CASRPQTGESKAFF.

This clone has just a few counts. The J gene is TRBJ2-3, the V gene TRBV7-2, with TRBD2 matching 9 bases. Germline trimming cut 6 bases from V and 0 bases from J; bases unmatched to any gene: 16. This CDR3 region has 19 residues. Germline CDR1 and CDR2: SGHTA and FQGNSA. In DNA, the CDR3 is TGTGCCAGCAGGCGTGGCCTACTAGCGGGCCTTATTAGCACAGATACGCAGTATTTT. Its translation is CASRRGLLAGLISTDTQYF.

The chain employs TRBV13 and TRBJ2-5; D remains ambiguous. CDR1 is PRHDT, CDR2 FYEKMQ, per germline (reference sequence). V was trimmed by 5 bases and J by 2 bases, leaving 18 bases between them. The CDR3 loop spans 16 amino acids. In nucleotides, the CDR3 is TGTGCCAGCAGCCCCACCGGCCTGGGCGCTCAAGAGACCCAGTACTTC. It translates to CASSPTGLGAQETQYF.

The CDR3 bases are TGTGCCAGCGGGCATCCTTCCTACGAGCAGTACTTC. As protein: CASGHPSYEQYF. The genes are TRBV2 and TRBJ2-7; D unresolved. Trimming took off 8 bases at V and 1 base at J, with 9 bases between the two ends. CDR1 and CDR2 (germline): SNHLY, FYNNEI. The CDR3 is 12 amino acids. Complete variable domain (other parts from reference TRBV2 and TRBJ2-7): EPEVTQTPSHQVTQMGQEVILRCVPISNHLYFYWYRQILGQKVEFLVSFYNNEISEKSEIFDDQFSVERPDGSNFTLKIRSTKLEDSAMYFCASGHPSYEQYFGPGTRLTVT.

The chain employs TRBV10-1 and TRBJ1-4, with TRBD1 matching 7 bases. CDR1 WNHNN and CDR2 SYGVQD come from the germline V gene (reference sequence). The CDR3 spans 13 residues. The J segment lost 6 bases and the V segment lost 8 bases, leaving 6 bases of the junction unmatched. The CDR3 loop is CASPGTVDEKLFF. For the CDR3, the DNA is TGCGCCAGCCCCGGGACAGTGGATGAAAAACTGTTTTTT.

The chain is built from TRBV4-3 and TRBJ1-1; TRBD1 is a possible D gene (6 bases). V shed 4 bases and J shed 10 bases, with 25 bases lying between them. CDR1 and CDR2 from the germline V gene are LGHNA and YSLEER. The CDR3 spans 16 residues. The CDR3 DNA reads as TGCGCCAGCAGCCTCGACCGCGGGGGGTGGGGGCGGCGAGCTTTCTTT. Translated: CASSLDRGGWGRRAFF.

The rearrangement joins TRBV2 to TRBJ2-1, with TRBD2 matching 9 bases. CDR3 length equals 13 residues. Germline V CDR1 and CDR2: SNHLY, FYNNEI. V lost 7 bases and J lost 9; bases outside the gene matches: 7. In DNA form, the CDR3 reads TGTGCCAGCAATCCTAGCGGGAATGCTGAGCAGTTCTTC. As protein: CASNPSGNAEQFF.

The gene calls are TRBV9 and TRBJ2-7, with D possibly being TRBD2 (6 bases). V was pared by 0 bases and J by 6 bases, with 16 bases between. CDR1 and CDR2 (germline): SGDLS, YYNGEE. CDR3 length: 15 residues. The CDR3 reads CASSVGPGGSSEQYF. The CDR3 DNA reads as TGTGCCAGCAGCGTAGGGCCCGGGGGAAGCTCCGAGCAGTACTTC.